The next 14 T cell receptor beta chains were all read from a single sample in a study of cytomegalovirus exposure and HLA in healthy donors. 60 Vbeta and 13 Jbeta primers were used in PCR. TCRdb's copy holds only in-frame clones and misses some; the assay was immunoSEQ multiplex PCR. The table has some 140,000 clones, approximately 74% seen once. Sequenced sample: PBMCs. These receptors all come from a man aged 25 to 40 in good health and CMV-seronegative.

This clone was seen only once. V gene TRBV2 combines with J gene TRBJ2-7; the match to TRBD1 covers 8 bases. V shed 5 bases, J shed 3 bases, and the junction held 15 bases outside the gene matches. The CDR3 runs to 17 residues. Looked up from germline, CDR1 is SNHLY and CDR2 is FYNNEI. The CDR3 is CASSTPRDRPFYYEQYF. In nucleotides, the CDR3 is TGTGCCAGCAGTACCCCGCGGGACAGGCCGTTCTACTACGAGCAGTACTTC.

The V gene is TRBV28, the J gene TRBJ2-5; 12 bases fit TRBD2. The germline V gene encodes CDR1 MDHEN and CDR2 SYDVKM. This CDR3 has 14 residues. J lost 3 bases, V lost 5 bases, and 1 base had no gene match. The CDR3 here is CASSPSGGEETQYF. CDR3 DNA sequence: TGTGCCAGCAGTCCTAGCGGGGGGGAAGAGACCCAGTACTTC.

The gene calls are TRBV4-1 and TRBJ2-7; 9 positions match TRBD1. The junction had 5 bases not matched to a gene; V was cut back by 5 bases and J by 0 bases. The CDR3 consists of 15 residues. Germline V gene data show CDR1 as MGHRA and CDR2 as YSYEKL. In DNA, the CDR3 is TGCGCCAGCAGCAGGGACAGGGACAGCTCCTACGAGCAGTACTTC. Amino acid sequence: CASSRDRDSSYEQYF.

V usage is TRBV29-1 and J usage is TRBJ1-2, with 9 bases matching TRBD1. CDR1 SQVTM and CDR2 ANQGSEA come from the germline V gene. This CDR3 has 13 amino acids. The V segment lost 1 base and the J segment 8 bases; nucleotides outside the gene matches: 5. CDR3 residues: CSVEGGQGSGYTF. In DNA form, the CDR3 reads TGCAGCGTTGAAGGGGGACAGGGCTCCGGCTACACCTTC.

The rearrangement joins TRBV27 to TRBJ2-2, with 8 bases lining up with TRBD1. The CDR3 covers 15 residues. CDR1 and CDR2 (germline): MNHEY, SMNVEV (reference sequence). V lost 5 bases, J lost 2 bases, and 4 bases stayed unmatched. CDR3 nucleotide sequence: TGTGCCAGCAGTAGGGGACAGGTCAACACCGGGGAGCTGTTTTTT. Its translation: CASSRGQVNTGELFF.

The rearrangement joins TRBV21-1 to TRBJ2-7; the table calls TRBD1, which could not be checked here. TRBV21-1 is a documented pseudogene. The CDR3 runs to 12 residues. In DNA form, the CDR3 reads TGTGCCAGCATCTCTAGGGGTTGCGAGCAGTACTTC. This codes for CASISRGCEQYF.

The CDR3: CASSPGTSLYF. The CDR3 DNA follows: TGTGCCAGCAGTCCCGGGACTAGTTTATACTTC. The rearrangement joins TRBV2 to TRBJ2-5, with 8 bases aligning to TRBD2. The CDR3 covers 11 residues. V lost 5 bases to trimming and J lost 14 bases; unmatched junction nucleotides: 7. Germline CDR1 and CDR2: SNHLY and FYNNEI.

The V gene is TRBV29-1, the J gene TRBJ1-1; 7 bases fit TRBD1. Trimming at V came to 3 bases and at J to 1 base, leaving 5 bases not matched to a gene. The CDR3 is 14 amino acids. Germline lookup yields CDR1 SQVTM and CDR2 ANQGSEA. CDR3 residues: CSVDFDRANTEAFF. The CDR3 DNA reads TGCAGCGTTGACTTCGACAGGGCGAACACTGAAGCTTTCTTT.

The rearrangement uses TRBV9 and TRBJ2-2; TRBD2 might be the D (5 bases). CDR3 length: 15 residues. Trimming removed 0 bases from V and 2 bases from J, with 8 bases in between. Germline V gene lookup returns CDR1 SGDLS and CDR2 YYNGEE. In DNA form, the CDR3 reads TGTGCCAGCAGCGTAGGTCTAGCAAACACCGGGGAGCTGTTTTTT. Amino acids: CASSVGLANTGELFF.

The rearrangement joins TRBV28 to TRBJ2-5; TRBD2 agrees at 8 bases. Germline V gene lookup returns CDR1 MDHEN and CDR2 SYDVKM. This CDR3 region has 16 residues. V shed 1 base, J shed 0 bases, and the junction held 4 bases outside the gene matches. As DNA, the CDR3 is TGTGCCAGCAGTTTATCGGGGGGGATGTACCAAGAGACCCAGTACTTC. Its protein is CASSLSGGMYQETQYF.

The chain has TRBV18 and TRBJ1-2; 8 nucleotides agree with TRBD1. V lost 1 base and J lost 3; bases outside the gene matches: 13. Germline CDR1 is KGHSH and CDR2 is LQKENI. The CDR3 spans 18 residues. CDR3 nucleotide sequence: TGTGCCAGCTCACCACAATCAGGGGGCGCCGGGAGAGACTATGGCTACACCTTC. Translation gives CASSPQSGGAGRDYGYTF.

This clone was seen only a few times. The V gene is TRBV10-2, the J gene TRBJ1-5; the match to TRBD1 covers 8 bases. Germline CDR1 and CDR2: WSHSY and SAAADI. The CDR3 loop spans 15 amino acids. J gave up 4 bases and V 6 bases, and 8 bases lay outside the gene matches. The CDR3: CASRPSDRANQPQHF. CDR3 nucleotide sequence: TGCGCCAGCAGGCCTTCGGACAGGGCAAATCAGCCCCAGCATTTT.

The genes are TRBV6-5 and TRBJ2-7; D ambiguous. Germline values: CDR1 MNHEY, CDR2 SVGAGI. The V gene lost 0 bases and the J gene lost 5 bases, with 14 bases spanning the gap. This CDR3 is 15 amino acids long. The CDR3 DNA reads TGTGCCAGCAGTTACTCAATCACGGCCGAGGACGAGCAGTACTTC. Translating it yields CASSYSITAEDEQYF.

The gene calls are TRBV4-1 and TRBJ2-1; 12 positions match TRBD2. The germline gives CDR1 MGHRA, CDR2 YSYEKL. V lost 3 bases, J lost 4 bases, and 4 bases stayed unmatched. The CDR3 loop spans 16 amino acids. The DNA of the CDR3 is TGCGCCAGCAGCCATGGACTAGCGGGGTTATACAATGAGCAGTTCTTC. Translation gives CASSHGLAGLYNEQFF.